This TCR beta chain emerged from a study of control samples from healthy donors and cancer patients. The repertoire was sequenced with immunoSEQ multiplex PCR; TCRdb's copy has only in-frame clones and lacks some. The repertoire holds approximately 110,000 clones, with 90% as singletons. V gave up 0 bases and J gave up 7 bases, with 7 bases separating them. The germline V gene encodes CDR1 MNHEY and CDR2 SVGEGT. The CDR3 runs to 14 residues. The rearrangement links TRBV6-2 or TRBV6-3 to TRBJ1-6; D uncertain. This clonotype was obtained from a human donor in good health. The donor label of this sample is uncertain. Sequenced sample: blood. The CDR3 spells CASSYSSLNSPLHF. CDR3 coding DNA: TGTGCCAGCAGTTACTCGTCACTAAATTCACCCCTCCACTTT.